This entry lists 5 T cell receptor beta chains sequenced from one sample in a study of early T cells in non-severe SARS-CoV-2 infection. TCRdb passed the 5' RACE reads through MiXCR, listing each CDR3 protein once. Among some 22,000 distinct CDR3 sequences, about 5% were seen once, and the ten largest hold roughly 4.3%. Sequencing used whole blood. These TCRs come from an adult who was a healthcare worker with PCR-confirmed SARS-CoV-2 infection or an uninfected control (not recorded which).

This clonotype qualifies as medium-sized. The V gene is TRBV7-2, the J gene TRBJ2-5; no definite D call. Germline V CDR1 and CDR2: SGHTA, FQGNSA. Deletions cut 4 bases from V and 1 base from J, with 1 base between. This CDR3 region has 11 residues. CDR3 protein: CASSSQETQYF. CDR3 bases: TGTGCCAGCAGCTCCCAAGAGACCCAGTACTTC.

This clonotype was counted a few times. V and J are TRBV6-1 and TRBJ2-1; no definite D call. From germline, CDR1 is MNHNS and CDR2 SASEGT. With 2 bases removed from V and 4 bases from J, the gap between germline ends came to 3 bases. This CDR3 region has 12 residues. The CDR3, as DNA: TGTGCCAGCAGTGAACAGTACAATGAGCAGTTCTTC. Protein sequence: CASSEQYNEQFF.

This clonotype appeared a few times. The chain links TRBV7-3 to TRBJ2-2; no clear D. This CDR3 region has 15 residues. Trimming left V 3 bases short and J 0 bases short, with 8 bases between. Germline CDR1 and CDR2: SGHTA and FQGTGA. Here the CDR3 DNA reads TGTGCCAGCAGCTTCCTTACTACGAACACCGGGGAGCTGTTTTTT. It is translated as CASSFLTTNTGELFF. The full variable domain, completed using reference TRBV7-3 and TRBJ2-2, is GAGVSQTPSNKVTEKGKYVELRCDPISGHTALYWYRQSLGQGPEFLIYFQGTGAADDSGLPNDRFFAVRPEGSVSTLKIQRTERGDSAVYLCASSFLTTNTGELFFGEGSRLTVL.

In this sample, this clonotype is medium-sized. V and J are TRBV7-2 and TRBJ1-1; D call uncertain. The germline V and J ends were trimmed by 1 base and 2 bases, with 5 bases remaining between them. Germline lookup yields CDR1 SGHTA and CDR2 FQGNSA. There are 13 residues in the CDR3. DNA for the CDR3: TGTGCCAGCAGCTTAGTGGAAAACACTGAAGCTTTCTTT. It specifies CASSLVENTEAFF.

This clonotype appeared many times. The V gene is TRBV6-6, the J gene TRBJ2-3, with TRBD1 matching 8 bases. The CDR3 totals 17 residues. Germline CDR1 MNHNY, CDR2 SVGAGI (reference sequence). V shed 5 bases, J shed 1 base, and the junction held 11 bases outside the gene matches. DNA of the CDR3: TGTGCCAGCAGTCGGACAGGGAGCCTTAGGGGCACAGATACGCAGTATTTT. Protein: CASSRTGSLRGTDTQYF.